Following are 27 T cell receptor beta chains from one sample sequenced in a study of Graves' ophthalmopathy and Graves' hyperthyroidism. Amplification of TCR beta CDR3 regions used RNA transcripts. First-round RT-PCR used HTBI primers; second-round multiplex PCR followed. Each CDR3 protein gets one entry after TCRdb re-called the multiplex PCR reads with MiXCR. The table shows about 230,000 distinct CDR3 sequences, with around 45% occurring only once. Sequenced sample: peripheral blood. All receptors derive from an adult man with Graves' ophthalmopathy.

In regard to this clonotype: Compared with germline, one end of the junction differs, possibly owing to a read error. The chain links TRBV2 to TRBJ2-2; D is perhaps TRBD2 (6 bases). Germline V lookup: CDR1 SNHLY, CDR2 FYNNEI. The CDR3 has 13 residues. The CDR3 DNA is TGTGCCAGCAGGGTGGACTTCCGCGGGGAGCTGGTTTTT. Amino acids: CASRVDFRGELVF. Based on the CDR3 plus reference TRBV2 and TRBJ2-2, the full variable domain is EPEVTQTPSHQVTQMGQEVILRCVPISNHLYFYWYRQILGQKVEFLVSFYNNEISEKSEIFDDQFSVERPDGSNFTLKIRSTKLEDSAMYFCASRVDFRGELVFGEGSRLTVL.

This clonotype was detected only a few times. The CDR3 loop reads CASSVSSYGYTF. The CDR3 DNA reads as TGTGCCAGCAGCGTATCTTCTTATGGCTACACCTTC. This chain uses TRBV9 with TRBJ1-2; D remains ambiguous. CDR1 is SGDLS, CDR2 YYNGEE, per germline. Trimming shortened V by 1 base and J by 5 bases, and 6 bases separated the two germline ends. The CDR3 sequence is 12 residues long.

This clonotype was counted a single time. The chain is built from TRBV20-1 and TRBJ2-7; D not certain. Germline V lookup: CDR1 DFQATT, CDR2 SNEGSKA (reference sequence). V gave up 6 bases and J gave up 2 bases, with 20 bases separating them. The CDR3 runs 15 residues. CDR3 residues: CSANPSASGTYEQYF. CDR3 DNA: TGCAGTGCCAATCCCTCGGCTAGTGGAACCTACGAGCAGTACTTC.

The gene calls are TRBV9 and TRBJ2-2; 8 bases are shared with TRBD1. The J segment lost 5 bases and the V segment lost 4 bases, leaving 7 bases of the junction unmatched. Germline V gene lookup returns CDR1 SGDLS and CDR2 YYNGEE. The CDR3 runs 15 residues. CDR3 nucleotides: TGTGCCAGCAGCTTCGACAGGGGTGGGACCGGGGAGCTGTTTTTT. It translates to CASSFDRGGTGELFF.

The V gene is TRBV4-1, the J gene TRBJ1-4, with D perhaps matching TRBD1 (6 bases). The V end was cut by 5 bases, the J end by 8 bases, with 12 bases between. The CDR3 is 13 amino acids. Germline CDR1 reads MGHRA; CDR2 reads YSYEKL. CDR3 sequence reads: CASSLGHQEKLFF. As DNA, the CDR3 is TGCGCCAGCAGCTTGGGACACCAAGAAAAACTGTTTTTT.

V usage is TRBV20-1 and J usage is TRBJ2-5, with TRBD2 matching 10 bases. The germline CDR1 and CDR2 sequences are DFQATT and SNEGSKA (reference sequence). V dropped 4 bases and J dropped 2; count of bases not matched to a gene: 4. This CDR3 is 14 amino acids long. CDR3 in DNA: TGCAGTGCTATGAGCGGGAGGGTACAAGAGACCCAGTACTTC. Amino acids: CSAMSGRVQETQYF.

V usage is TRBV6-1 and J usage is TRBJ1-2; a possible D gene is TRBD1 (5 bases). Per the germline V gene, CDR1 is MNHNS and CDR2 is SASEGT. This CDR3 has 13 amino acids. V was shortened by 6 bases and J by 5 bases, with 13 bases between the two germline ends. The CDR3 loop reads CASRHLGVYGYTF. The CDR3 nucleotides read TGTGCCAGCAGACACCTAGGGGTTTATGGCTACACCTTC.

In this sample, this clonotype turned up a few times. This sequence joins TRBV24-1 and TRBJ1-2, with no clear D. CDR1 is KGHDR, CDR2 SFDVKD, per germline. The CDR3 consists of 13 residues. Deletions cut 7 bases from V and 2 bases from J, with 10 bases between. The DNA for the CDR3 is TGTGCCACCAGCGGTAGTTCGAACTATGGCTACACCTTC. As protein: CATSGSSNYGYTF.

This clonotype was detected only a few times. V and J are TRBV18 and TRBJ2-6; 9 bases fit TRBD1. Losses at the gene ends were 3 bases for V and 2 bases for J; bases not matched to a gene: 2. CDR1 is KGHSH, CDR2 LQKENI, per germline. This CDR3 spans 16 amino acids. Here the CDR3 reads CASSPGTGTGANVLTF. CDR3 DNA: TGTGCCAGCTCACCCGGGACAGGGACTGGGGCCAACGTCCTGACTTTC.

Concerning this clonotype: This may be a read error: a much more frequent sequence differs by one nucleotide. V gene TRBV10-3 combines with J gene TRBJ2-6; the D is unclear. CDR1 is ENHRY and CDR2 is SYGVKD in the germline V gene. The CDR3 totals 14 residues. With 10 bases removed from V and 0 bases from J, the gap between germline ends came to 10 bases. Here the CDR3 reads CAKEYSSGANVLTF. In DNA form, the CDR3 reads TGTGCCAAAGAGTATAGCTCTGGGGCCAACGTCCTGACTTTC.

This clonotype was counted only a few times. The chain carries TRBV7-8 and TRBJ2-2; D uncertain. Germline V gene data show CDR1 as SGHVS and CDR2 as FQNEAQ. The germline V and J ends were trimmed by 1 base and 4 bases, with 7 bases remaining between them. The CDR3 spans 14 residues. As DNA, the CDR3 is TGTGCCAGCAGCTTAGTGCTTCTCACCGGGGAGCTGTTTTTT. It specifies CASSLVLLTGELFF. The whole variable domain, filled in from reference TRBV7-8 and TRBJ2-2, reads GAGVSQSPRYKVAKRGQDVALRCDPISGHVSLFWYQQALGQGPEFLTYFQNEAQLDKSGLPSDRFFAERPEGSVSTLKIQRTQQEDSAVYLCASSLVLLTGELFFGEGSRLTVL.

This chain links TRBV6-1 with TRBJ1-1; D call uncertain. The CDR3 is 12 residues long. The germline CDR1 and CDR2 sequences are MNHNS and SASEGT. V lost 5 bases and J lost 4, with 8 bases in between. The CDR3 coding sequence is TGTGCCAGCAGTTCCGGGGTCACTGAAGCTTTCTTT. The encoded protein is CASSSGVTEAFF.

The chain carries TRBV7-9 and TRBJ2-2; 9 bases are shared with TRBD1. CDR1 is SEHNR and CDR2 is FQNEAQ in the germline V gene (reference sequence). J was trimmed by 6 bases and V by 3 bases; bases with no gene match: 2. The CDR3 length is 14 residues. The CDR3 loop is CASSLGTGPGELFF. CDR3 bases: TGTGCCAGCAGCTTGGGGACAGGGCCCGGGGAGCTGTTTTTT.

This clonotype has at least ten counts. As DNA, the CDR3 is TGTGCCACCAGCAGAGACATTACCGGCTACACCTTC. Its protein product is CATSRDITGYTF. The rearrangement uses TRBV15 and TRBJ1-2; D is uncertain. Germline V gene sequence: CDR1 LNHNV, CDR2 YYDKDF (reference sequence). The CDR3 has 12 amino acids. V was pared by 0 bases and J by 8 bases, with 7 bases between.

Comment on this clonotype: The junction departs from the called germline gene at one end, perhaps through a read error. V and J are TRBV4-1 and TRBJ1-2; the D gene is possibly TRBD1 (6 bases). Per germline, CDR1 MGHRA and CDR2 YSYEKL. The CDR3 runs to 16 residues. The DNA of the CDR3 is TGTGCCAGCAGCCCACAGGGCGGGGGAACTGGCTATGGCTACACCTTC. This gives the protein CASSPQGGGTGYGYTF.

The chain joins TRBV10-3 to TRBJ1-2; D possibly corresponds to TRBD1 (6 bases). V gave up 0 bases and J gave up 7 bases, with 15 bases separating them. The CDR3 runs 15 residues. CDR1 ENHRY and CDR2 SYGVKD come from the germline V gene. The CDR3 loop reads CAISESRAGDRGYTF. In DNA, the CDR3 is TGTGCCATCAGTGAGTCCAGGGCAGGGGATCGTGGCTACACCTTC.

The sample holds one count of this clonotype. Here the CDR3 DNA reads TGTGCCAGCAGCCCCCGGGCAGGGGGGTTGACGAACTATGGCTACACCTTC. This sequence encodes CASSPRAGGLTNYGYTF. V usage is TRBV7-2 and J usage is TRBJ1-2, with 7 nucleotides matching TRBD1. CDR1 and CDR2 from the germline V gene are SGHTA and FQGNSA. V lost 5 bases and J lost 2; bases outside the gene matches: 14. The CDR3 consists of 17 residues.

The chain uses TRBV10-3 and TRBJ2-7, with TRBD1 identical over 8 bases. Germline trimming cut 3 bases from V and 7 bases from J; bases unmatched to any gene: 11. This CDR3 is built from 15 residues. CDR1 is ENHRY and CDR2 is SYGVKD in the germline V gene. CDR3 amino acids: CAISDRTGNDNEQYF. CDR3 sequence (DNA): TGTGCCATCAGTGACAGGACAGGGAACGACAATGAGCAGTACTTC.

V is TRBV28 and J is TRBJ1-4; no reliable D call. Germline CDR1 reads MDHEN; CDR2 reads SYDVKM. Trimming removed 4 bases from V and 0 bases from J, with 18 bases in between. The CDR3 covers 18 residues. The CDR3 here is CASSSPWADRSTNEKLFF. The CDR3, as DNA: TGTGCCAGCAGTTCCCCATGGGCGGACCGCTCAACTAATGAAAAACTGTTTTTT.

This rearrangement joins TRBV9 to TRBJ1-3; D not certain. Germline CDR1 and CDR2: SGDLS and YYNGEE. V shed 4 bases and J shed 2 bases, with 10 bases lying between them. The CDR3 extends over 14 amino acids. CDR3 sequence: CASSLHNTGNTIYF. Here the CDR3 DNA reads TGTGCCAGCAGCCTGCATAATACTGGAAACACCATATATTTT.

This clonotype was recorded many times. This chain connects TRBV19 to TRBJ1-5; D remains ambiguous. CDR3 length equals 13 residues. In germline, CDR1 is LNHDA, CDR2 SQIVND (reference sequence). The V end was cut by 5 bases, the J end by 5 bases, with 10 bases between. CDR3 DNA: TGTGCCAGTAGTCTAACAAGGGATCAGCCCCAGCATTTT. Translating gives CASSLTRDQPQHF.

This clonotype appeared a few times. The chain employs TRBV10-2 and TRBJ2-2; D not resolved. V was pared by 4 bases and J by 0 bases, with 9 bases between. The CDR3 spans 15 residues. Germline lookup yields CDR1 WSHSY and CDR2 SAAADI. This CDR3 is CASSGQESNTGELFF. The CDR3 region has the DNA TGCGCCAGCAGTGGGCAGGAGTCGAACACCGGGGAGCTGTTTTTT.

This chain connects TRBV28 to TRBJ2-5; the D is unclear. Trimming removed 3 bases at V and 0 bases at J, with 8 bases between. The CDR3 has 14 amino acids. CDR1 is MDHEN and CDR2 is SYDVKM in the germline V gene. CDR3 sequence (DNA): TGTGCCAGCAGTTTCGTACCGGACCAAGAGACCCAGTACTTC. Translating it yields CASSFVPDQETQYF.

The chain couples TRBV15 to TRBJ1-5, with D hard to call. The CDR3 is made up of 16 amino acids. V shed 1 base and J shed 11 bases, with 21 bases lying between them. CDR1 is LNHNV and CDR2 is YYDKDF in the germline V gene (reference sequence). The CDR3 protein is CATSRGIGFLQETQHF. The CDR3 region has the DNA TGTGCCACCAGCAGAGGCATAGGGTTCCTCCAAGAGACCCAGCATTTT. Full variable domain (rest looked up from reference TRBV15 and TRBJ1-5): DAMVIQNPRYQVTQFGKPVTLSCSQTLNHNVMYWYQQKSSQAPKLLFHYYDKDFNNEADTPDNFQSRRPNTSFCFLDIRSPGLGDTAMYLCATSRGIGFLQETQHFGDGTRLSIL.

The gene calls are TRBV19 and TRBJ1-4; weak D call: TRBD1 (5 bases). The CDR3 runs 16 residues. V lost 7 bases and J lost 0, with 15 bases in between. From germline, CDR1 is LNHDA and CDR2 SQIVND (reference sequence). CDR3: CASKTGTLATNEKLFF. As DNA, the CDR3 is TGTGCCAGTAAGACCGGGACGTTAGCAACTAATGAAAAACTGTTTTTT. The whole variable domain, remainder taken from reference TRBV19 and TRBJ1-4, is DGGITQSPKYLFRKEGQNVTLSCEQNLNHDAMYWYRQDPGQGLRLIYYSQIVNDFQKGDIAEGYSVSREKKESFPLTVTSAQKNPTAFYLCASKTGTLATNEKLFFGSGTQLSVL.

The CDR3 protein is CASSGWGRETGNTIYF. The DNA for the CDR3 is TGCGCCAGCAGCGGCTGGGGTAGAGAGACTGGAAACACCATATATTTT. The chain is built from TRBV4-1 and TRBJ1-3, with unresolved D. The CDR3 contains 16 residues. Between the trimmed V and J ends, which lost 5 bases and 2 bases, there was a span of 16 bases. CDR1 is MGHRA, CDR2 YSYEKL, per germline.

This clonotype was recorded many times. The chain carries TRBV29-1 and TRBJ2-2, with TRBD1 matching over 7 bases. CDR1 and CDR2 (germline): SQVTM, ANQGSEA. The J segment lost 8 bases and the V segment lost 7 bases, leaving 10 bases of the junction unmatched. This CDR3 has 13 residues. CDR3 in amino acids: CSARDSSWGELFF. In DNA form, the CDR3 reads TGCAGCGCTCGGGACAGTTCGTGGGGGGAGCTGTTTTTT.